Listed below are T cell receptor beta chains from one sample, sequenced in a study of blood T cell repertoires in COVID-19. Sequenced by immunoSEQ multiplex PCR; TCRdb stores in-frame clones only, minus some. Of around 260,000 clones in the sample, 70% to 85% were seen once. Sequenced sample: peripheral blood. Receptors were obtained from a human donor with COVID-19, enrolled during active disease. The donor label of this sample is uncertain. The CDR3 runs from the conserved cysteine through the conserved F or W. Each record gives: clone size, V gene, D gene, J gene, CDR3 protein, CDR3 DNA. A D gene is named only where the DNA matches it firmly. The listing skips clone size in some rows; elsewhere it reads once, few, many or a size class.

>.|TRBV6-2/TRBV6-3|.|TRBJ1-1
CASSKTGNTEAFF
TGTGCCAGCAGTAAGACAGGGAACACTGAAGCTTTCTTT
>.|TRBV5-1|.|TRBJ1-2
CASSTPTEAVGYTF
TGCGCCAGCAGCACCCCGACAGAGGCGGTTGGCTACACCTTC
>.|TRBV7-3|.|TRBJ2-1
CASSPDSAYNEQFF
TGTGCCAGCAGCCCAGATAGCGCATACAATGAGCAGTTCTTC
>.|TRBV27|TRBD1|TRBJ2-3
CASSSLGQGPDTQYF
TGTGCCAGCAGTTCCTTAGGACAGGGCCCAGATACGCAGTATTTT
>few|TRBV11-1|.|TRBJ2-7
CASSLGGASVYEQYF
TGTGCCAGCAGCTTAGGCGGTGCATCCGTCTACGAGCAGTACTTC
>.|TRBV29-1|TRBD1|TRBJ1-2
CSAGTGADYGYTF
TGCAGCGCAGGGACAGGGGCGGACTATGGCTACACCTTC
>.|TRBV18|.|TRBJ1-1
CASSPLIYTEAFF
TGTGCCAGCTCACCACTTATCTACACTGAAGCTTTCTTT
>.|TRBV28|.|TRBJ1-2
CASSWGRGEKGYTF
TGTGCCAGCAGTTGGGGGAGGGGCGAGAAGGGCTACACCTTC
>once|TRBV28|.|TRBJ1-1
CACKGGGNTEAFF
TGTGCCTGCAAAGGGGGTGGCAACACTGAAGCTTTCTTT
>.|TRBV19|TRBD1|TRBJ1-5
CASRSGQGQPQHF
TGTGCCAGCCGATCTGGACAGGGGCAGCCCCAGCATTTT
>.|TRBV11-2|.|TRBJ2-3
CASSFAGEDTQYF
TGTGCCAGCAGCTTCGCAGGGGAGGATACGCAGTATTTT
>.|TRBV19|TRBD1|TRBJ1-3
CASKTGQGSGNTIYF
TGTGCCAGTAAAACAGGACAGGGGTCTGGAAACACCATATATTTT
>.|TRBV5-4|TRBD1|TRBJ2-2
CASSLVTGGNTGELFF
TGTGCCAGCAGCTTGGTTACAGGGGGCAACACCGGGGAGCTGTTTTTT
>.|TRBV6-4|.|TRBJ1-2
CASSESGVDGYTF
TGTGCCAGCAGTGAATCCGGGGTCGATGGCTACACCTTC
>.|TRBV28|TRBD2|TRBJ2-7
CASKGLAEGGQYF
TGTGCCAGTAAGGGACTAGCGGAGGGGGGGCAGTACTTC
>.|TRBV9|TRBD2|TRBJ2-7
CASSDTSEPSYEQYF
TGTGCCAGCAGTGACACTAGCGAGCCCTCTTACGAGCAGTACTTC
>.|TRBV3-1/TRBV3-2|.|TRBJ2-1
CASSQESGSHEQFF
TGTGCCAGCAGCCAAGAGTCTGGGAGCCATGAGCAGTTCTTC
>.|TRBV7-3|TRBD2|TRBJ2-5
CASSSGTSGAQYF
TGTGCCAGCAGCTCCGGGACCAGCGGGGCCCAGTACTTC
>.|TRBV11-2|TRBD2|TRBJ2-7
CASSLGLAGRGSYEQYF
TGTGCCAGCAGCTTAGGACTAGCGGGAAGAGGGTCCTACGAGCAGTACTTC
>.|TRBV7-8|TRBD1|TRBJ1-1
CASSPRTGAAFF
TGTGCCAGCAGCCCGCGGACAGGAGCTGCTTTCTTT
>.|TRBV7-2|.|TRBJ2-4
CASSSLGQALGIQYF
TGTGCCAGCAGCTCACTGGGGCAGGCCCTGGGCATTCAGTACTTC
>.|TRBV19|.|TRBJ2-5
CASSTGTRETQYF
TGTGCCAGTAGTACGGGAACAAGAGAGACCCAGTACTTC
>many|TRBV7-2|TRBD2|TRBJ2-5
CASSLAGSGSGETQYF
TGTGCCAGCAGCTTAGCGGGTAGCGGGAGCGGGGAGACCCAGTACTTC
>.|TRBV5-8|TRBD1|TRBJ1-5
CASSLGQGDQPQHF
TGTGCCAGCAGCTTGGGACAGGGAGATCAGCCCCAGCATTTT
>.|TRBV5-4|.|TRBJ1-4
CASSLGGGANEKLFF
TGTGCCAGCAGCTTGGGCGGGGGGGCTAATGAAAAACTGTTTTTT
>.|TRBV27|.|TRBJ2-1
CASRTRLANSYNEQFF
TGTGCCAGCAGGACTAGACTGGCAAACTCCTACAATGAGCAGTTCTTC
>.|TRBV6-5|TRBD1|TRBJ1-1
CASSRTGAGEAFF
TGTGCCAGCAGCCGGACAGGCGCCGGCGAAGCTTTCTTT
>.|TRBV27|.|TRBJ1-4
CASSLILATNEKLFF
TGTGCCAGCAGTTTAATACTTGCAACTAATGAAAAACTGTTTTTT
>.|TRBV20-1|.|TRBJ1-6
CSARGGVPLHF
TGCAGTGCAAGGGGGGGAGTTCCCCTCCACTTT